This T cell receptor (beta chain) is drawn from a study of T cell responses to AZD1222 COVID-19 vaccine. The method was immunoSEQ multiplex PCR; TCRdb's version includes in-frame clones alone and lacks a portion of them. Among about 140,000 clones listed, 85% to 95% were seen once. This clone has just one count. The sequence came from an adult in good health. The sequencing here drew on peripheral blood, taken on day 0 of AZD1222 vaccination.

The CDR3 reads CASSQGTGGATGELFF. In DNA, the CDR3 is TGTGCCAGCAGCCAAGGAACGGGGGGGGCGACCGGGGAGCTGTTTTTT. V usage is TRBV3-1 (or the pseudogene TRBV3-2) and J usage is TRBJ2-2, with 8 bases fitting TRBD2. The CDR3 runs 16 residues. CDR1 is LGHDT, CDR2 YNNKEL, per germline (reference sequence). V gave up 1 base and J gave up 5 bases; unmatched junction bases: 6.